These 20 T cell receptor beta chains came from one sample sequenced in a study of PD-L1 blockade in urothelial cancer (dated by TCRdb to the late 2010s). Receptor amplification or capture employed the immunoSEQ multiplex PCR assay. TCRdb re-hosts the immuneACCESS table, in-frame sequences only. Its copies lack some clones; in the studies checked, an unresolved V gene accounts for under half of them, and the cause for the rest is not known. The sample includes about 56,000 clones, with less than 90% observed a single time. Of the sample, 15% to 19% is held by the ten largest clones. Per the publication, the time point label means: pretreatment peripheral blood. The specimen was PBMCs, collected around atezolizumab (anti-PD-L1) treatment. These receptors came from an older man with urothelial cancer.

The chain uses TRBV9 and TRBJ1-1, with a possible D match to TRBD1 (5 bases). Per germline, CDR1 SGDLS and CDR2 YYNGEE. The length of the CDR3 is 13 residues. Trimming shortened V by 3 bases and J by 3 bases, and 9 bases separated the two germline ends. CDR3 sequence reads: CASSEQVDTEAFF. CDR3 nucleotide sequence: TGTGCCAGCAGCGAACAGGTAGACACTGAAGCTTTCTTT.

The chain couples TRBV2 to TRBJ2-2; possibly TRBD2 for D (6 bases). Germline V gene data show CDR1 as SNHLY and CDR2 as FYNNEI. CDR3 length equals 14 residues. V was shortened by 7 bases and J by 7 bases, with 16 bases between the two germline ends. The CDR3 loop is CASNRGLYLGELFF. CDR3 bases: TGTGCCAGCAATAGGGGACTCTACCTCGGGGAGCTGTTTTTT.

This clone occurred a few times. The sample carries other DNA sequences with the same CDR3. The rearrangement links TRBV5-1 to TRBJ2-2, with TRBD1 matching 7 bases. V was pared by 2 bases and J by 4 bases, with 5 bases of the junction left unmatched. Germline V lookup: CDR1 SGHRS, CDR2 YFSETQ. CDR3 length equals 15 residues. The CDR3 is CASSFEGAGTGELFF. Here the CDR3 DNA reads TGCGCCAGCAGCTTTGAGGGGGCTGGCACCGGGGAGCTGTTTTTT.

The J gene is TRBJ1-2, the V gene TRBV20-1; possible D gene TRBD1, 6 bases. The CDR3 has 11 residues. Germline V gene data show CDR1 as DFQATT and CDR2 as SNEGSKA (reference sequence). V was pared by 4 bases and J by 10 bases, with 13 bases between. The chain's CDR3 is CSANRDRTYTF. CDR3 coding DNA: TGCAGTGCTAACCGAGACAGGACCTACACCTTC.

The chain combines TRBV6-6 with TRBJ1-3, with 7 bases fitting TRBD1. This CDR3 is 16 amino acids long. V lost 3 bases and J lost 4; bases outside the gene matches: 9. Per the germline V gene, CDR1 is MNHNY and CDR2 is SVGAGI (reference sequence). The CDR3 loop reads CASSYRRGRGGNTIYF. The DNA of the CDR3 is TGTGCCAGCAGTTATAGGAGGGGGCGAGGAGGAAACACCATATATTTT.

This clone came up a few times. CDR3 sequence reads: CASQGAGNTIYF. CDR3 nucleotide sequence: TGTGCCAGCCAGGGGGCAGGAAACACCATATATTTT. The chain joins TRBV5-4 to TRBJ1-3; 8 nucleotides match TRBD1. This CDR3 region has 12 residues. Germline V gene lookup returns CDR1 SGHNT and CDR2 YYREEE (reference sequence). With 7 bases clipped from V and 4 bases from J, the junction kept 1 base outside the gene matches.

V and J are TRBV11-2 and TRBJ2-7; TRBD1 agrees at 9 bases. With 5 bases clipped from V and 8 bases from J, the junction kept 13 bases outside the gene matches. CDR3 length: 15 amino acids. From germline, CDR1 is SGHAT and CDR2 FQNNGV. CDR3 nucleotides: TGTGCCAGCAGCCCACAGGGGGCCCCAAGGATTCAGCAGTACTTC. Encoded protein: CASSPQGAPRIQQYF.

The V gene is TRBV13, the J gene TRBJ2-1; 14 nucleotides match TRBD2. CDR3 size: 15 residues. CDR1 is PRHDT and CDR2 is FYEKMQ in the germline V gene (reference sequence). V lost 5 bases to trimming and J lost 6 bases; unmatched junction nucleotides: 3. CDR3 in DNA: TGTGCCAGCAGCCCGGGGACTAGCGGGAGCAATGAGCAGTTCTTC. This codes for CASSPGTSGSNEQFF.

This rearrangement joins TRBV4-1 to TRBJ2-2; weak D call: TRBD1 (5 bases). Germline V gene lookup returns CDR1 MGHRA and CDR2 YSYEKL. The length of the CDR3 is 16 residues. V was pared by 0 bases and J by 0 bases, with 8 bases between. CDR3 amino acids: CASSQEGVSNTGELFF. CDR3 bases: TGCGCCAGCAGCCAAGAAGGGGTTTCGAACACCGGGGAGCTGTTTTTT.

The chain carries TRBV4-1 and TRBJ2-7, with TRBD1 matching 7 bases. Germline V gene data show CDR1 as MGHRA and CDR2 as YSYEKL. V shed 3 bases and J 5 bases; nucleotides not matched to a gene: 10. CDR3 length equals 15 residues. The CDR3 region is CASSQNPGQINEQYF. The CDR3 nucleotides read TGCGCCAGCAGCCAGAACCCGGGACAGATCAACGAGCAGTACTTC.

This chain uses TRBV7-9 with TRBJ2-7; TRBD2 matches at 8 bases. The CDR3 contains 19 residues. Trimming took 5 bases from V and 2 from J; bases not matched to a gene: 20. CDR1 and CDR2 (germline): SEHNR, FQNEAQ (reference sequence). CDR3 in DNA: TGTGCCAGCAGCATGCCTCACACCGGGGGGGGGACCGTTCCCTACGAGCAGTACTTC. Protein sequence: CASSMPHTGGGTVPYEQYF.

The rearrangement links TRBV6-5 to TRBJ2-4; TRBD2 might be the D (5 bases). The CDR3 is made up of 15 amino acids. V gave up 2 bases and J gave up 4 bases, with 12 bases separating them. CDR1 is MNHEY and CDR2 is SVGAGI in the germline V gene. The CDR3 protein is CASSYGLANKNIQYF. DNA for the CDR3: TGTGCCAGCAGTTACGGCCTAGCCAATAAAAACATTCAGTACTTC.

CDR3 coding DNA: TGTGCCAGCTCACCCCTTACGGCGGAAACTAGCACAGATACGCAGTATTTT. It codes for CASSPLTAETSTDTQYF. The chain links TRBV18 to TRBJ2-3; D ambiguous. Germline V gene data show CDR1 as KGHSH and CDR2 as LQKENI. V dropped 3 bases and J dropped 0 bases, with 16 bases sitting between them. The CDR3 contains 17 residues.

This sequence joins TRBV5-1 and TRBJ2-7; 10 nucleotides match TRBD1. The CDR3 spans 14 residues. Germline CDR1 SGHRS, CDR2 YFSETQ. Losses at the gene ends were 3 bases for V and 3 bases for J; bases not matched to a gene: 3. The CDR3 here is CASSSDRGLYEQYF. In DNA, the CDR3 is TGCGCCAGCAGCTCAGACAGGGGGCTCTACGAGCAGTACTTC.

This chain uses TRBV5-5 with TRBJ2-3; 8 bases fit TRBD2. Germline assignment: CDR1 SGHKS and CDR2 YYEKEE (reference sequence). CDR3 length: 16 residues. Unmatched junction bases numbered 11, after V lost 5 bases and J lost 3 bases. The DNA for the CDR3 is TGTGCCAGCAGTACCCTTGGGACTAGAGTGACAGATACGCAGTATTTT. It specifies CASSTLGTRVTDTQYF. Together with reference TRBV5-5 and TRBJ2-3, the CDR3 gives the full variable domain: DAGVTQSPTHLIKTRGQQVTLRCSPISGHKSVSWYQQVLGQGPQFIFQYYEKEERGRGNFPDRFSARQFPNYSSELNVNALLLGDSALYLCASSTLGTRVTDTQYFGPGTRLTVL.

This sequence joins TRBV27 and TRBJ2-1; TRBD1 aligns across 8 bases. CDR3 length: 14 residues. J gave up 8 bases and V 3 bases, and 6 bases lay outside the gene matches. Germline V gene data show CDR1 as MNHEY and CDR2 as SMNVEV (reference sequence). The CDR3: CASSFSRGQDEQFF. As DNA, the CDR3 is TGTGCCAGCAGTTTCTCCAGGGGGCAGGATGAGCAGTTCTTC.

The table lists this clone with a few counts. The chain couples TRBV5-8 to TRBJ2-1; possibly TRBD2 for D (5 bases). Germline assignment: CDR1 SGHTS and CDR2 YDEGEE. With 3 bases removed from V and 1 base from J, the gap between germline ends came to 11 bases. There are 15 residues in the CDR3. The chain's CDR3 is CASSYEGSSYNEQFF. CDR3 DNA: TGTGCCAGCAGCTACGAGGGAAGTTCCTACAATGAGCAGTTCTTC.

The chain uses TRBV5-1 and TRBJ1-4; D perhaps matches TRBD1 (6 bases). Germline V gene sequence: CDR1 SGHRS, CDR2 YFSETQ. V was clipped by 5 bases and J by 4 bases, with 9 bases between them. The CDR3 length is 13 residues. DNA of the CDR3: TGCGCCAGCAGGACAGGTCTTAATGAAAAACTGTTTTTT. Protein: CASRTGLNEKLFF.

This clone was seen a handful of times. J is TRBJ2-3 and V is TRBV6-1; TRBD2 agrees at 7 bases. CDR3 size: 15 residues. After removal of 1 base from V and 6 bases from J, the junction contained 7 bases not matched to a gene. Germline lookup yields CDR1 MNHNS and CDR2 SASEGT. The CDR3 region has the DNA TGTGCCAGCAGTGAAGAAGGCGGGAGCGTGGATACGCAGTATTTT. Translation gives CASSEEGGSVDTQYF.

This rearrangement joins TRBV10-3 to TRBJ2-5; 12 nucleotides line up with TRBD2. J gave up 5 bases and V 9 bases, and 13 bases lay outside the gene matches. The CDR3 covers 16 residues. Germline V gene sequence: CDR1 ENHRY, CDR2 SYGVKD. This CDR3 reads CAIGTSGPGTKETQYF. CDR3 sequence (DNA): TGTGCCATAGGGACTAGCGGGCCCGGCACAAAGGAGACCCAGTACTTC.